The clone carrying this T cell receptor (beta chain) was recorded at least ten times. Amplified TCR beta CDR3 regions derived from RNA transcripts. HTBI primers drove first-round RT-PCR of the TCR CDR3. TCRdb reprocessed the multiplex PCR reads via MiXCR and lists one record per CDR3 protein. The sample has more than 450,000 distinct CDR3 sequences, 12% to 15% seen once. This sample is drawn from a study of T cells in Graves' hyperthyroidism and ophthalmopathy. Germline CDR1 MDHEN, CDR2 SYDVKM. Trimming pared 4 bases from V and 2 bases from J, leaving 13 bases between. The CDR3 length is 15 residues. The source material was blood. The chain is built from TRBV28 and TRBJ2-3; unclear D gene. This TCR derives from a woman between 40 and 50 years old with Graves' hyperthyroidism. The chain's CDR3 is CASSSNGPLTDTQYF. The CDR3 DNA reads as TGTGCCAGCAGTTCGAACGGACCCCTCACAGATACGCAGTATTTT.